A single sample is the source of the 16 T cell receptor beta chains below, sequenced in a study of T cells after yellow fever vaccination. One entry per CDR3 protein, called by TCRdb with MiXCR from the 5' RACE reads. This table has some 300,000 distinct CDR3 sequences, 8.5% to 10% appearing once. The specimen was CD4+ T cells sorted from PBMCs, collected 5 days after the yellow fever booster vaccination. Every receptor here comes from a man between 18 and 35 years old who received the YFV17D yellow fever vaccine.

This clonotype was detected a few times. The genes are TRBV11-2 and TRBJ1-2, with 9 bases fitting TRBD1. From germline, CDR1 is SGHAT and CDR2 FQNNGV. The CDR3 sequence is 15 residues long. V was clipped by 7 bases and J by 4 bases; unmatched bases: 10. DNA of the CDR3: TGTGCCAGCAATCCCCTCAGGGACAGGGCCTATGGCTACACCTTC. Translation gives CASNPLRDRAYGYTF.

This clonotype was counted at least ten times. The DNA for the CDR3 is TGTGCCCAACGGGGCACCGGGGAGCTGTTTTTT. Protein sequence: CAQRGTGELFF. This chain joins TRBV12-3 or TRBV12-4 and TRBJ2-2; D might be TRBD2 (5 bases). Trimming removed 11 bases at V and 4 bases at J, with 8 bases between. The CDR3 totals 11 residues.

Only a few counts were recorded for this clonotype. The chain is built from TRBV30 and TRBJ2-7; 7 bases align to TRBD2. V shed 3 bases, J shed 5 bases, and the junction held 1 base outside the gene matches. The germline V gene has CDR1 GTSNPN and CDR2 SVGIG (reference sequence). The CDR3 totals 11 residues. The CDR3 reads CAWRGGDEQYF. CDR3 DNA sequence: TGTGCCTGGAGGGGGGGGGACGAGCAGTACTTC.

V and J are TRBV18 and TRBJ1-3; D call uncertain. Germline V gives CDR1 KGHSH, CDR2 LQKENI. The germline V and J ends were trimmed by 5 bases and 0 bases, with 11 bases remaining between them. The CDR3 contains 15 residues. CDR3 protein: CASSMSGRSGNTIYF. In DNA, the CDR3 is TGTGCCAGCTCAATGTCGGGCCGCTCTGGAAACACCATATATTTT.

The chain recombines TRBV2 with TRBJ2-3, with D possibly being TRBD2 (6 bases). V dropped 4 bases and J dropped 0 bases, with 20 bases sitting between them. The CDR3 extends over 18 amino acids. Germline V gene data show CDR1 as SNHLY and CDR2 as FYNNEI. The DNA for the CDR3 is TGTGCCAGCAGTGTCCTAGTATGGGAGGTCTCTAGCACAGATACGCAGTATTTT. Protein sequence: CASSVLVWEVSSTDTQYF.

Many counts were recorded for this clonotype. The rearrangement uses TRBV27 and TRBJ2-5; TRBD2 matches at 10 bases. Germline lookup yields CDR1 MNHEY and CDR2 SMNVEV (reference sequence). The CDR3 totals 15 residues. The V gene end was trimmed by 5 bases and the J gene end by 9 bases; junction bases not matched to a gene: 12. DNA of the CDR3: TGTGCCAGCAGTCCCTATGAAAGCGGGGGGGCCTCCCAGTACTTC. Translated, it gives CASSPYESGGASQYF.

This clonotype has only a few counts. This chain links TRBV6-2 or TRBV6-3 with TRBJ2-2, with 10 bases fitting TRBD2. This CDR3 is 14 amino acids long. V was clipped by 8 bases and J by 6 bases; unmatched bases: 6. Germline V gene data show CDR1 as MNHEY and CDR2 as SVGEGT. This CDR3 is CASCLAGGPGELFF. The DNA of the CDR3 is TGTGCCAGCTGCTTAGCGGGGGGTCCCGGGGAGCTGTTTTTT.

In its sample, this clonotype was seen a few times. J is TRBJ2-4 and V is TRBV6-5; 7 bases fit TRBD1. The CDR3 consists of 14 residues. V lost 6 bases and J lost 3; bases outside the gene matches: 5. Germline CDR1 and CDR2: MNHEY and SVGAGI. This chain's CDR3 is CASSQQGLKNIQYF. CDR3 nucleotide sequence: TGTGCCAGCAGCCAACAGGGGCTCAAAAACATTCAGTACTTC.

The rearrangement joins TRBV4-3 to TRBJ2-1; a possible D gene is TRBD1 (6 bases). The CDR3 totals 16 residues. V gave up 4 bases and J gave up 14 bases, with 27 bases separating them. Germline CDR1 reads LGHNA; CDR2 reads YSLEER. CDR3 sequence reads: CASSPLMVQGQFLEFF. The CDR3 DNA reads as TGCGCCAGCAGCCCTTTGATGGTTCAGGGACAATTTCTTGAGTTCTTC.

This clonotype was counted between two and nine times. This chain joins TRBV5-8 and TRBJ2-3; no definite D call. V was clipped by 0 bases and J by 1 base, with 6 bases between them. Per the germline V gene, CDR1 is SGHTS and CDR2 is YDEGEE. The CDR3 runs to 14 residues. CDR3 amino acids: CASSLGAGTDTQYF. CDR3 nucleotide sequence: TGTGCCAGCAGCTTGGGTGCGGGCACAGATACGCAGTATTTT. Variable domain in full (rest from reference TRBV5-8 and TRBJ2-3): EAGVTQSPTHLIKTRGQQATLRCSPISGHTSVYWYQQALGLGLQFLLWYDEGEERNRGNFPPRFSGRQFPNYSSELNVNALELEDSALYLCASSLGAGTDTQYFGPGTRLTVL.

The CDR3 region has the DNA TGTGCCATCAGCCGGGGGGGGAACACTGAAGCTTTCTTT. Protein sequence: CAISRGGNTEAFF. This chain connects TRBV10-3 to TRBJ1-1; D might be TRBD1 (5 bases). CDR1 and CDR2 from the germline V gene are ENHRY and SYGVKD. The CDR3 length is 13 residues. The germline V and J ends were trimmed by 6 bases and 1 base, with 9 bases remaining between them.

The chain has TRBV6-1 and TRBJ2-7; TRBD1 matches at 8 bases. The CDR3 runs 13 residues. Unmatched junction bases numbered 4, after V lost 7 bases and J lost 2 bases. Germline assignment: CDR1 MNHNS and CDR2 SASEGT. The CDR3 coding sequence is TGTGCCAGCATGGGACAGGTGACCTACGAGCAGTACTTC. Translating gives CASMGQVTYEQYF.

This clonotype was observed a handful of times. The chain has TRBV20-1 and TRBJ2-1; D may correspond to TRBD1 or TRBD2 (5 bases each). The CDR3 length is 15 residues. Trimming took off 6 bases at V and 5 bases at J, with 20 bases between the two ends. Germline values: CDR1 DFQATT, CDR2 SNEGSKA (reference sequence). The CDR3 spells CSAKGPGSPNNEQFF. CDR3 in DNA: TGCAGTGCCAAGGGGCCAGGGAGCCCTAACAATGAGCAGTTCTTC.

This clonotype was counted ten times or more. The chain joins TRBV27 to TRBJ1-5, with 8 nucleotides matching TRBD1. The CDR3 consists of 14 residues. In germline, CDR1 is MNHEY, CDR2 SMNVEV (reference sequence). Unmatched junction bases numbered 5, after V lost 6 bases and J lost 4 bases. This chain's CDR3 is CASRKGQGNQPQHF. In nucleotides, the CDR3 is TGTGCCAGCAGAAAAGGACAGGGTAATCAGCCCCAGCATTTT.

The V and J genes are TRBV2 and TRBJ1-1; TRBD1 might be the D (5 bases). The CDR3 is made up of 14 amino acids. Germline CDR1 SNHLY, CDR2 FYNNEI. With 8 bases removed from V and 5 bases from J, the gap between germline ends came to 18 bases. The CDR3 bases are TGTGCCAGCGCCACAGGCCCCTCGGGAACTGAAGCTTTCTTT. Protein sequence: CASATGPSGTEAFF.

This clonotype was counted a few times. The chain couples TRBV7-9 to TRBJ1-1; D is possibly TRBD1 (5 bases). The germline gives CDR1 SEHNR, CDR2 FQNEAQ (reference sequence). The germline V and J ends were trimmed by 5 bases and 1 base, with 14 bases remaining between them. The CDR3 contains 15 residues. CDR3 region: CASSRAGPANTEAFF. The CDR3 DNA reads TGTGCCAGCAGCCGTGCAGGGCCCGCGAACACTGAAGCTTTCTTT. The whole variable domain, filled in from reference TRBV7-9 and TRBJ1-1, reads DTGVSQNPRHKITKRGQNVTFRCDPISEHNRLYWYRQTLGQGPEFLTYFQNEAQLEKSRLLSDRFSAERPKGSFSTLEIQRTEQGDSAMYLCASSRAGPANTEAFFGQGTRLTVV.